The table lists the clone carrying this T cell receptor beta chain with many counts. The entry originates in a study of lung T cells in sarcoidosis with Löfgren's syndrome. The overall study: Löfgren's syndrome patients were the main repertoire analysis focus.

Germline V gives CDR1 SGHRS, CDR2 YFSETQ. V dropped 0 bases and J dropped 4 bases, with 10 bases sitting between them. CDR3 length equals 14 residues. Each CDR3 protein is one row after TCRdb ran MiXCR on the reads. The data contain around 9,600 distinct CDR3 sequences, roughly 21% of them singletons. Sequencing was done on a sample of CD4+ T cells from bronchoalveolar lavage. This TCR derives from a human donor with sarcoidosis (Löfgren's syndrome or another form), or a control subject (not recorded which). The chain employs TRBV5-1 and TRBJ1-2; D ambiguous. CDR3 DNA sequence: TGCGCCAGCAGCTTGGAGTCAAGAGGCTATGGCTACACCTTC. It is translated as CASSLESRGYGYTF.